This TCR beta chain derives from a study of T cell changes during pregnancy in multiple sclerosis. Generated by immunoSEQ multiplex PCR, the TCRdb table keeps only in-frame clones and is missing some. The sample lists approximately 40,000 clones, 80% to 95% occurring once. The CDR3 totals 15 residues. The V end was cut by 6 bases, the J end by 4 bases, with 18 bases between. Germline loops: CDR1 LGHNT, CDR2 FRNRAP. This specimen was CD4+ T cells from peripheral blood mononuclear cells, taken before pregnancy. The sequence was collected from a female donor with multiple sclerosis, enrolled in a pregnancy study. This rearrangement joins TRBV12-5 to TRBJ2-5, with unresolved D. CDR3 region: CASGPTSSWSETQYF. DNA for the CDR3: TGTGCTAGTGGCCCTACCTCGAGTTGGTCAGAGACCCAGTACTTC.